This T cell receptor beta chain was sequenced in a study of cytomegalovirus exposure and HLA in healthy donors (dated by TCRdb to about 2017). About the investigation overall: An earlier analysis of roughly 500 of the donors reported 250 to 350 Gb of sequence data and 117 million unique TCR beta sequences from about 179 million T cells. To study patterns of TCR occurrence, a later analysis re-analyzed previously published TCR beta repertoires from 650 to 750 donors and added high-resolution HLA genotyping. Roughly 290 gigabases of sequencing data and 91 million or so unique TCR sequences made up an early release that covered over 550 HLA-typed donors. In an earlier analysis of 500 to 650 of the donors, high-throughput TCR beta sequencing was used to judge whether each TCR beta V gene segment behaved as functional or pseudogenic. The study combined high-throughput TCR immunosequencing, statistical association of individual TCRs with disease status, and machine learning to predict cytomegalovirus infection status. A separate validation cohort of approximately 130 different subjects was used in addition to the 666-subject first cohort. The number of donors typed differed by locus, with about 620-630 for A, B, C, DRB1 and DQB1, around 560 for DQA1, 600 to 610 for DPA1, and over 400 for DPB1. Donor age, sex, ethnicity and CMV serostatus were collected together with the repertoire data. A later genetic analysis took genome-wide SNP genotypes for about three fifths of the 666 donors and used that subset as a discovery cohort. Among about 390 genotyped donors of the cohort, an average of about 240,000 unique TCR beta nucleotide sequences were sequenced per donor, approximately 20% of them non-productive. HLA typing covered class I and class II loci at four-digit resolution. Of the roughly 400 genotyped donors, about 80% fell in the genetic ancestry cluster associated with self-reported Caucasian donors. All discovery cohort repertoires had been generated using a single sequencing platform. The study aimed to test whether cataloging public T cell receptors could reveal signatures of past pathogen exposure. Several DR-DQ haplotypes were treated as single units for association and clustering because of strong linkage in the cohort. The T cell repertoires of 550 to 850 subjects were profiled by immunosequencing and related to cytomegalovirus serostatus. Rather than drawing on any new phenotypic data, the later analysis identified candidate immune exposures from TCR beta sequences and the way those sequences occurred across donors. The study at large found these results: In a later analysis, HLA-associated TCR beta chains were found to be more clonally expanded and to have lower generation probabilities than equally common non-associated chains. In a later analysis, several top co-occurrence clusters were reported to appear linked to parvovirus B19, influenza, CMV and Epstein-Barr virus. In vitro tests confirmed that a few of the cytomegalovirus-associated TCR beta chains recognize cytomegalovirus antigens. Specific HLA alleles were associated with 18,000 or so TCR beta sequences at a false discovery rate of 0.05 in a later analysis. In a later analysis, TCR association rates were found to vary across HLA loci, with the most associated TCRs seen for DRB1 alleles and the fewest for HLA-C alleles. Correlated functional status among segregating V segments might be attributable to linkage disequilibrium, but an unknown experimental factor could not be ruled out. Because counts were too low, 15 or so rarely observed V segments, including chromosome 9 orphons, were excluded from the earlier analysis of a few hundred of the donors. Across donors, most TCR sequences were observed very rarely, whereas some public TCRs were present in many individuals. Assigning TCR associations to individual alleles was difficult when HLA alleles, especially DR and DQ, strongly co-occurred. According to a later genetic analysis, donors in an Asian-associated ancestry cluster had fewer N-insertions in productive TCRs than the approximately 630-donor mean. The classifier was reported to diagnose cytomegalovirus status with high specificity and sensitivity in both the original cohort and the validation cohort. V-gene and J-gene trimming of TCR beta chains was associated with a missense DCLRE1C variant in a later genetic analysis, and the association was replicated in an independent cohort. It was suggested by the authors that the approach could potentially be generalized to other disease states and immunological phenotypes. HLA typing was unavailable for some donors at each locus, so association tests used only the typed subset. A further reported finding was that TCR beta sequences accurately predicted the HLA-A and HLA-B alleles for most subjects in the first cohort. Presence/absence analyses assumed roughly uniform sequencing depth across donors, an assumption that may not hold. The study listed 164 TCR beta chains as associated with cytomegalovirus. Broadly in line with IMGT annotations, most TCR beta V segments showed up in productive rearrangements about 87% or about 30% of the time in an earlier analysis of several hundred of the donors. Only TCR beta chains were sequenced in this cohort, and the absence of alpha or paired-chain data limited detectable features. The only immune exposure information available for the cohort was CMV serostatus. Most CMV-associated TCR beta chains appeared to be HLA-restricted in a later analysis, and the HLA associations seemed to be driven largely by CMV exposure. A cluster of highly shared sequence variants was judged likely to be a technical artifact of the sequencing pipeline.

Receptors were amplified or captured by the immunoSEQ multiplex PCR assay. For the multiplex PCR, a mixture combining 60 forward primers for TCR Vbeta segments and 13 reverse primers for TCR Jbeta segments was used. A multiplex PCR assay on genomic DNA amplified the CDR3 region of rearranged TCR beta genes. The Illumina HiSeq System was used to sequence the amplified TCR beta libraries as 87-base-pair reads. Concerning the study's data processing: Across the roughly 700 repertoires, a later analysis counted some 81 million unique TCR beta chains, roughly 11 million of which were shared by at least two donors. Raw reads were error-corrected and collapsed into unique sequences with a nearest-neighbor algorithm that merged closely related sequences to remove PCR and sequencing errors. To assign V, D and J gene segments, CDR3 sequences were aligned to IMGT reference sequences. For a sequence to be retained, a match of at least six nucleotides to both a V gene segment and a J gene segment was required. A rearrangement was called productive if the CDR3 had no stop codons and remained in frame with V and J, and every other rearrangement was called non-productive. Following IMGT convention, CDR3 was defined as the stretch from the second conserved V-encoded cysteine up to the conserved J-encoded phenylalanine. Sequences without an unambiguous match to a single V gene segment were excluded from the earlier analysis of 587 of the donors. An earlier analysis of several hundred of the donors called V segments functional above 56.7% productive rearrangements and segregating when the between-donor standard deviation exceeded 5%. A statistical classification framework was built for diagnosing cytomegalovirus status from the catalog of TCR beta chain sequences. In a later analysis, TCR nucleotide sequences were compared against IMGT/GENE-DB human TR gene sequences so that V and J genes could be assigned. The TCRdist pipeline was used in a later analysis to assign CDR3 sequences and most-parsimonious VDJ recombination scenarios. In a later analysis, each TCR beta chain was defined by its CDR3 amino acid sequence together with its V-gene family, and reads lacking a unique V-gene family were excluded. As a way to deal with suspected cross-contamination and a sequencing artifact, a later analysis dropped more than 500 nucleotide sequences that were highly shared and had low generation probability. In a later analysis, a clonal expansion index was calculated for each public chain from normalized within-repertoire ranks of inferred template counts. In a later analysis, generation probabilities were computed with a VDJ recombination model fitted to out-of-frame rearrangements, and the resulting probabilities were checked against IGoR. In a later analysis, TCR-TCR, TCR-HLA and TCR-CMV co-occurrence was scored with hypergeometric tests, and a repertoire-size bias correction was applied to TCR pairs. To estimate false discovery rates, a later analysis permuted the HLA or CMV assignments 20 times. A later analysis grouped co-occurring TCRs with DBSCAN, adding TCRdist sequence similarity when clustering within HLA-allele-positive subsets. Co-occurrence clustering excluded repertoires with fewer than 30,000 or more than 120,000 public chains, plus five with anomalous nucleotide sharing. The immuneACCESS repertoire file appears here via TCRdb, limited to in-frame rearrangements. These files lack a portion of the clones; in checked studies, under half of the deficit traces to unresolved V genes, and the cause of the others is not known. V and J calls and clone size are those listed in that table; D and trimming were worked out from the DNA. The sample table contains about 140,000 clones; only one count was recorded for 73% of them. The top ten clones comprise about 1.2% of the sample.

The cohort comprised around 700 healthy bone marrow donors. Cohort members were all nominally healthy when sampled, although unrecorded immune exposures were likely present. The donor tested CMV seronegative and was one of the 352 seronegative cohort members. Each donor provided a peripheral blood sample, and peripheral blood mononuclear cells were used for TCR beta sequencing. The Qiagen DNeasy Blood Extraction Kit was used to extract genomic DNA from the blood cell samples. Worth noting for this clone: No cognate antigen has been identified for it. Base-call qualities are not available, and no considerably larger clone is one nucleotide away.

The source is a woman in her thirties or forties in good health and CMV-seronegative. Sequenced material: PBMCs.

The CDR3 protein is CASSQLAGGGYTF. DNA sequence: TGTGCCAGCAGCCAACTCGCGGGAGGTGGCTACACCTTC. The rearranged chain carries TRBV14 and TRBJ1-2; the D gene is unclear. The CDR3 has 13 amino acids, counting the end cysteine and phenylalanine. The entry retains the CDR3 DNA only, 39 bases that are in frame from base 1. V is clipped by 2 bases and J by 7 bases, and the sequence between their germline boundaries is 11 bases long. CDR1 is given as SGHDN and CDR2 as FVKESK, both from the germline V gene.